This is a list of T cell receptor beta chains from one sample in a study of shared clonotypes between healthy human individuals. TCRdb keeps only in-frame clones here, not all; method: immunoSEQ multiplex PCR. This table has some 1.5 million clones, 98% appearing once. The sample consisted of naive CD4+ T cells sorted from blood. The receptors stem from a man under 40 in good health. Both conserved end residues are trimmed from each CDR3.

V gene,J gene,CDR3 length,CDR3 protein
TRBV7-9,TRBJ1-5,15,ASSLALGGNSNQPQH
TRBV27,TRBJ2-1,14,ASSLFPPREGGEQF
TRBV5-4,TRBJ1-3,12,ASSLGASGNTIY
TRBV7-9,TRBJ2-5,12,ASSRGVTAETQY
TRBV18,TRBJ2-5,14,ASSPKRLAAQETQY
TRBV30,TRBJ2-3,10,AWSADTDTQY
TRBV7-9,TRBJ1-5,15,ASSGPDRDQRDQPQH
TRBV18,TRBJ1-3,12,ASSPRDQGNTIY
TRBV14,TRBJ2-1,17,ASSPYWDTRGLAGHEQF
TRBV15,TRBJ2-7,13,ATSRDRGTTYEQY
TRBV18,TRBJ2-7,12,ASSPGVRSYEQY
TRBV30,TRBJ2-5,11,AWSVLSQETQY
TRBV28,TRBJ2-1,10,ASSTGYNEQF
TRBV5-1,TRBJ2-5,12,ASSPRLAEETQY
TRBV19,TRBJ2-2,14,ASSTGHGANTGELF
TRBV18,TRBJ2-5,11,ASSPGVQETQY
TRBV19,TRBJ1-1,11,ASTGSWGGEAF
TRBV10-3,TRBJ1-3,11,AIGTGRGNTIY
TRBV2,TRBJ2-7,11,ASRTGLNYEQY
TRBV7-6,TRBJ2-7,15,ASSLALGQGSSYEQY
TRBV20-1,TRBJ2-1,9,SAVPADEQF
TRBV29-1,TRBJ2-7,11,SVEYSRGNEQY
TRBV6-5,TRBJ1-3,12,ASSLRATLNTIY
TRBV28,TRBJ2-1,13,ASSLLVGRTAEQF
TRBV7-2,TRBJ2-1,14,ASSEHTGTGYNEQF
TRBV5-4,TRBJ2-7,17,ASSTFTSGTSGRIYEQY
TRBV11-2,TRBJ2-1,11,ASSIDRDNEQF
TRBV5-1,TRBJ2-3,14,ASSPVLGSDTDTQY
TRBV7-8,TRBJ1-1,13,ASSLAVWGYTEAF
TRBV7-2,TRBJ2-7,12,ASTLSPGLYEQY
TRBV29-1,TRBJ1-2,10,SVVVGNYGYT
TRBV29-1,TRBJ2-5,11,SVGQPRGETQY
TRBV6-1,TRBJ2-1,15,ASSEALPTNIYNEQF
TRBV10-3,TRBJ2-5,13,AIRSGGGKSGTQY
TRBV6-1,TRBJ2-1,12,ASKRTSVYNEQF
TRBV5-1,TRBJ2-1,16,ASRNLGLAGYSYNEQF
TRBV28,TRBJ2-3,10,ASASHPDTQY
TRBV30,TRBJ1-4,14,AWSAGGALTNEKLF
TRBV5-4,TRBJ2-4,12,ASSHGTGENIQY
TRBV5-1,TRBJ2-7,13,ASSWVGSGSGEQY
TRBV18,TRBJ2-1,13,ASSPGGSVYNEQF
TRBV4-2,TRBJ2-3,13,ASSRDFSSRDTQY
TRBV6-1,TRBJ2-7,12,ASSEARAVTEQY
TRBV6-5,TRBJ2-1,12,ASSGTDRFFEQF
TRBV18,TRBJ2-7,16,ASSPLYRARFPDYEQY
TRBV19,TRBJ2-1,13,ASSSRDRVVNEQF